This T cell receptor (beta chain) is drawn from a study of T cell changes during pregnancy in multiple sclerosis. The CDR3 sequence is 16 residues long. Trimming shortened V by 1 base and J by 4 bases, and 16 bases separated the two germline ends. Germline V gene sequence: CDR1 SGHAT, CDR2 FQNNGV. The data were produced by immunoSEQ multiplex PCR, yet TCRdb's version contains in-frame clones alone and is incomplete. The sample yields tens of thousands of clones, 75% to 95% seen once. The material sequenced was CD4+ T cells from peripheral blood mononuclear cells, taken in the third trimester of pregnancy. V is TRBV11-2 and J is TRBJ1-1, with TRBD1 as a possible D gene (6 bases). The receptor comes from a female donor with multiple sclerosis, enrolled in a pregnancy study. The CDR3 DNA follows: TGTGCCAGCAGCTTAGTTACAGGGAAGCAGGCCACTGAAGCTTTCTTT. Translated, it gives CASSLVTGKQATEAFF.